This T cell receptor beta chain was captured in a study of T cell changes during pregnancy in multiple sclerosis. The CDR3 loop spans 12 amino acids. From germline, CDR1 is MNHNY and CDR2 SVGAGI (reference sequence). V was clipped by 5 bases and J by 8 bases; unmatched bases: 5. TCRdb's table, derived via immunoSEQ multiplex PCR, lists solely in-frame clones and lacks some. This table has around 100,000 clones, roughly nine tenths appearing once. The sequencing used peripheral blood, collected after pregnancy. This sequence originates from a female donor with multiple sclerosis, enrolled in a pregnancy study. The chain joins TRBV6-6 to TRBJ1-1; 7 positions match TRBD1. The CDR3 protein is CASSPPGQEAFF. The CDR3 nucleotides are TGTGCCAGCAGTCCGCCGGGACAGGAAGCTTTCTTT.